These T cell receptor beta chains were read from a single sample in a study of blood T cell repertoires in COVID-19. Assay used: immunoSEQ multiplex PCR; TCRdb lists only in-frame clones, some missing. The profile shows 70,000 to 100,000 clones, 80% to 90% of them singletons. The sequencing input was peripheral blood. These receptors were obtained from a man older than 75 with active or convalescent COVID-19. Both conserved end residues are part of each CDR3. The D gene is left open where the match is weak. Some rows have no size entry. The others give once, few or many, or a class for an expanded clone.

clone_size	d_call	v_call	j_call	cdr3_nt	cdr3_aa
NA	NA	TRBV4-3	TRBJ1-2	TGCGCCAGCAGCGACCCTGGGGCCGTTTATGGCTACACCTTC	CASSDPGAVYGYTF
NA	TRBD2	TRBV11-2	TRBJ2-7	TGTGCCAGCAGCTTAGCTTCGGGACTAGCGGGGGGCTACGAGCAGTACTTC	CASSLASGLAGGYEQYF
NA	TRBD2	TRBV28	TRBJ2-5	TGTGCCAGCAGTTTAGGGACTAGCATAGAGACCCAGTACTTC	CASSLGTSIETQYF
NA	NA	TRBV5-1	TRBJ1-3	TGCGCCAGCAGCTTGAGAGGGTCGGACTCTGGAAACACCATATATTTT	CASSLRGSDSGNTIYF
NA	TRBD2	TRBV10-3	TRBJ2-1	TGTGCCATCAGACTCGGACTAGCCAATGAGCAGTTCTTC	CAIRLGLANEQFF
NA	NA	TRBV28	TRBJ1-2	TGTGCCAGCAGGGCCAGTAACTATGGCTACACCTTC	CASRASNYGYTF
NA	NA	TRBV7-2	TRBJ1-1	TGTGCCAGCAGCACACGACAGGCAGTCGGAACTGAAGCTTTCTTT	CASSTRQAVGTEAFF
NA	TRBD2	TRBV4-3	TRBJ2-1	TGCGCCAGCAGCCTCGTAGCGGGAGGAGGTAATGAGCAGTTCTTC	CASSLVAGGGNEQFF
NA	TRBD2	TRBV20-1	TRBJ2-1	TGCAGTGCTAGTTCTAGCGGGGGCTACAATGAGCAGTTCTTC	CSASSSGGYNEQFF
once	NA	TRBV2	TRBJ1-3	TGTGCCAGCAGTGAAGCGGGGGCGATTGGAAACACCATATATTTT	CASSEAGAIGNTIYF
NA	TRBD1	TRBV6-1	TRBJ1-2	TGTGCCAGCAGCGAAGACAGGGGGGGAGGCTACACCTTC	CASSEDRGGGYTF
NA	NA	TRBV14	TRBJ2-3	TGTGCCAGCAGCCAAGGAGGGTACACGACCTGGAGAGACACAGATACGCAGTATTTT	CASSQGGYTTWRDTDTQYF
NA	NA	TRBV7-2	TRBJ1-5	TGTGCCAGCAGCTTGACTGGTAATCAGCCCCAGCATTTT	CASSLTGNQPQHF
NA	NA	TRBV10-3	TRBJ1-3	TGTGCCACCGGGGGACCCGGCGGGGATGGAAACACCATATATTTT	CATGGPGGDGNTIYF
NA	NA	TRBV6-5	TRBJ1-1	TGTGCCAGCAGTTATGCGGTAGAGGTGAACACTGAAGCTTTCTTT	CASSYAVEVNTEAFF
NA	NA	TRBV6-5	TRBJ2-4	TGTGCCAGCAGGATGGGACAACTAGCCAAAAACATTCAGTACTTC	CASRMGQLAKNIQYF